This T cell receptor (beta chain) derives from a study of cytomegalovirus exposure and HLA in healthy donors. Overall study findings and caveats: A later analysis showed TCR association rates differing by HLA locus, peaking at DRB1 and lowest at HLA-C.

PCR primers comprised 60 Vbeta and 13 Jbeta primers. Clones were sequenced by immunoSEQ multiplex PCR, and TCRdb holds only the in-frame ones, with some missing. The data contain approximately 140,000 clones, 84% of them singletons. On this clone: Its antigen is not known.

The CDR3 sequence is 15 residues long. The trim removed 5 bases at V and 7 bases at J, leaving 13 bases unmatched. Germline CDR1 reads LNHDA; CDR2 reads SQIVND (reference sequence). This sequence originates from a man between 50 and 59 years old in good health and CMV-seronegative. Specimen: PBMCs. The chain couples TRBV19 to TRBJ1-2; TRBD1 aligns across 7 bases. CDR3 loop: CASSPEGKQGIGYTF. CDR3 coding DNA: TGTGCCAGTAGTCCCGAGGGTAAACAGGGGATTGGCTACACCTTC.